The rows below give T cell receptor beta chains drawn from one sample of a study of T cell repertoires in cytomegalovirus infection. One entry per CDR3 protein, called by TCRdb with MiXCR from the reads. The repertoire holds hundreds of thousands of distinct CDR3 sequences, with about a sixth as singletons. Sequencing used PBMCs. The source of these receptors is a human donor in good health (CMV status not recorded). Some clones in this sample may be carry-over from other donors' samples. The CDR3 runs from the conserved cysteine through the conserved F or W. The order of the fields is CDR3 length, clone size, D gene, V gene, J gene, CDR3 protein, CDR3 DNA. The D gene is left open where the match is weak. Clone size is not always given. Where it is, it says once, few, many or a class for expanded clones.

length: 16; size: .; D: .; V: TRBV9; J: TRBJ2-1; CDR3: CASSVDAGLLYNEQFF; DNA: TGTGCCAGCAGCGTAGACGCAGGGCTCCTTTACAATGAGCAGTTCTTC
length: 12; size: few; D: .; V: TRBV19; J: TRBJ1-2; CDR3: CASSPGTRGYTF; DNA: TGTGCCAGTAGTCCCGGGACAAGGGGCTACACCTTC
length: 13; size: many; D: .; V: TRBV7-2; J: TRBJ2-5; CDR3: CASSLGGVETQYF; DNA: TGTGCCAGCAGCTTGGGCGGGGTAGAGACCCAGTACTTC
length: 14; size: .; D: TRBD1; V: TRBV23-1; J: TRBJ2-7; CDR3: CASTAGRDRDEQYF; DNA: TGCGCCAGCACTGCGGGCCGGGACAGGGACGAGCAGTACTTC
length: 15; size: many; D: .; V: TRBV25-1; J: TRBJ2-5; CDR3: CASSETGGAQETQYF; DNA: TGTGCCAGCAGTGAAACGGGGGGCGCCCAAGAGACCCAGTACTTC
length: 15; size: few; D: .; V: TRBV6-5; J: TRBJ1-2; CDR3: CASTLALGMRGGYTF; DNA: TGTGCCAGCACCTTGGCCTTAGGGATGAGGGGTGGCTACACCTTC
length: 13; size: many; D: .; V: TRBV7-8; J: TRBJ2-5; CDR3: CASSKTGTETQYF; DNA: TGTGCCAGCAGCAAAACAGGGACCGAGACCCAGTACTTC
length: 12; size: .; D: .; V: TRBV28; J: TRBJ2-5; CDR3: CASTQGGETQYF; DNA: TGTGCCAGCACCCAGGGGGGAGAGACCCAGTACTTC
length: 13; size: many; D: TRBD2; V: TRBV24-1; J: TRBJ2-1; CDR3: CATSASGGHEQFF; DNA: TGTGCCACCAGTGCTAGCGGGGGCCATGAGCAGTTCTTC
length: 15; size: .; D: .; V: TRBV6-6; J: TRBJ2-7; CDR3: CASSYSVLEAYEQYF; DNA: TGTGCCAGCAGTTACTCAGTACTGGAGGCCTACGAGCAGTACTTC
length: 15; size: .; D: .; V: TRBV4-2; J: TRBJ2-6; CDR3: CASSPWAAGANVLTF; DNA: TGTGCCAGCAGCCCCTGGGCTGCGGGGGCCAACGTCCTGACTTTC
length: 14; size: many; D: .; V: TRBV28; J: TRBJ2-7; CDR3: CASVQGGHPYEQYF; DNA: TGTGCCAGCGTCCAGGGGGGACATCCCTACGAGCAGTACTTC
length: 14; size: many; D: .; V: TRBV7-9; J: TRBJ2-2; CDR3: CASSFGGYYGELFF; DNA: TGTGCCAGCAGCTTCGGCGGGTATTACGGGGAGCTGTTTTTT
length: 12; size: many; D: .; V: TRBV7-8; J: TRBJ2-3; CDR3: CASSYTTDTQYF; DNA: TGTGCCAGCAGCTACACCACAGATACGCAGTATTTT
length: 12; size: few; D: .; V: TRBV6-2/TRBV6-3; J: TRBJ2-5; CDR3: CASSYSMETQYF; DNA: TGTGCCAGCAGTTACTCTATGGAGACCCAGTACTTC
length: 13; size: .; D: .; V: TRBV6-2/TRBV6-3; J: TRBJ2-7; CDR3: CASKTRVPYEQYF; DNA: TGTGCCAGTAAGACTAGAGTCCCCTACGAGCAGTACTTC
length: 16; size: many; D: .; V: TRBV27; J: TRBJ2-3; CDR3: CASSPQTARGTDTQYF; DNA: TGTGCCAGCAGTCCCCAGACTGCTCGGGGCACAGATACGCAGTATTTT
length: 16; size: .; D: .; V: TRBV28; J: TRBJ1-5; CDR3: CASSLDSGPLNQPQHF; DNA: TGTGCCAGCAGTTTAGACAGTGGACCCCTCAATCAGCCCCAGCATTTT
length: 18; size: .; D: TRBD2; V: TRBV11-2; J: TRBJ2-2; CDR3: CASSRHQTSGARGGELFF; DNA: TGTGCCAGCAGCCGACACCAAACTAGCGGGGCAAGAGGCGGGGAGCTGTTTTTT
length: 14; size: .; D: .; V: TRBV2; J: TRBJ1-1; CDR3: CATKDLSDTDEAFF; DNA: TGTGCCACAAAAGACCTCTCGGACACTGATGAAGCTTTCTTT
length: 13; size: many; D: .; V: TRBV7-2; J: TRBJ1-6; CDR3: CASSLTSGEPLHF; DNA: TGTGCCAGCAGCTTAACTTCGGGTGAACCCCTCCACTTT
length: 19; size: few; D: TRBD1; V: TRBV15; J: TRBJ2-6; CDR3: CATRTTGTGRSSGANVLTF; DNA: TGTGCCACCAGGACGACCGGGACAGGGAGATCCTCTGGGGCCAATGTCCTGACTTTC
length: 16; size: .; D: TRBD2; V: TRBV20-1; J: TRBJ2-5; CDR3: CSARVVSGGQQETQYF; DNA: TGCAGTGCTAGAGTAGTAAGCGGGGGGCAACAAGAGACCCAGTACTTC
length: 13; size: few; D: TRBD1; V: TRBV6-1; J: TRBJ1-2; CDR3: CASSADRVDGYTF; DNA: TGTGCCAGCAGTGCGGACAGGGTGGATGGCTACACCTTC
length: 16; size: .; D: .; V: TRBV4-3; J: TRBJ2-5; CDR3: CASSQDLGQGQETQYF; DNA: TGCGCCAGCAGCCAAGATCTGGGACAAGGGCAAGAGACCCAGTACTTC
length: 13; size: .; D: .; V: TRBV11-2; J: TRBJ1-3; CDR3: CASSLDEGNTIYF; DNA: TGTGCCAGCAGCTTAGACGAGGGAAACACCATATATTTT
length: 15; size: many; D: TRBD1; V: TRBV4-2; J: TRBJ2-7; CDR3: CASSRGQGSSYEQYF; DNA: TGTGCCAGCAGCCGAGGACAGGGGAGCTCCTACGAGCAGTACTTC
length: 17; size: .; D: TRBD2; V: TRBV5-4; J: TRBJ2-2; CDR3: CASSSDGLAANTGELFF; DNA: TGTGCCAGCAGCTCGGACGGACTAGCGGCGAACACCGGGGAGCTGTTTTTT
length: 12; size: few; D: TRBD1; V: TRBV20-1; J: TRBJ1-2; CDR3: CSARGDRGSYTF; DNA: TGCAGTGCTAGAGGCGACAGGGGAAGCTACACCTTC
length: 13; size: .; D: .; V: TRBV4-3; J: TRBJ1-1; CDR3: CASSQERGRGAFF; DNA: TGCGCCAGCAGCCAAGAGAGGGGAAGGGGAGCTTTCTTT
length: 14; size: many; D: .; V: TRBV25-1; J: TRBJ1-1; CDR3: CASSGQHWNTEAFF; DNA: TGTGCCAGCAGTGGACAACATTGGAACACTGAAGCTTTCTTT
length: 13; size: .; D: .; V: TRBV12-3/TRBV12-4; J: TRBJ1-2; CDR3: CASSFLVTYGYTF; DNA: TGTGCCAGCAGTTTCCTAGTAACCTATGGCTACACCTTC
length: 13; size: many; D: .; V: TRBV7-9; J: TRBJ2-7; CDR3: CASSPRGLYEQYF; DNA: TGTGCCAGCAGCCCCCGGGGGCTTTACGAGCAGTACTTC
length: 11; size: .; D: .; V: TRBV12-3/TRBV12-4; J: TRBJ1-1; CDR3: CASSLYAEAFF; DNA: TGTGCCAGCAGTTTATACGCTGAAGCTTTCTTT
length: 12; size: few; D: .; V: TRBV10-3; J: TRBJ2-7; CDR3: CAISAVGGEQYF; DNA: TGTGCCATCAGTGCCGTTGGGGGAGAGCAGTACTTC
length: 13; size: .; D: .; V: TRBV12-3/TRBV12-4; J: TRBJ1-5; CDR3: CASSGGPTQPQHF; DNA: TGTGCCAGCAGCGGGGGACCTACTCAGCCCCAGCATTTT
length: 16; size: many; D: TRBD2; V: TRBV7-2; J: TRBJ2-3; CDR3: CASSSRLAPSIDTQYF; DNA: TGTGCCAGCAGCTCAAGACTAGCTCCTTCTATTGATACGCAGTATTTT
length: 13; size: few; D: TRBD1; V: TRBV6-5; J: TRBJ2-7; CDR3: CASKAGTDYEQYF; DNA: TGTGCCAGCAAAGCCGGGACAGACTACGAGCAGTACTTC
length: 15; size: .; D: .; V: TRBV4-2; J: TRBJ2-3; CDR3: CASSQPPGPTDTQYF; DNA: TGTGCCAGCAGCCAGCCTCCGGGGCCCACAGATACGCAGTATTTT
length: 15; size: few; D: .; V: TRBV5-8; J: TRBJ2-1; CDR3: CASSLAAGSRNEQFF; DNA: TGTGCCAGCAGCTTGGCCGCCGGGTCTAGGAATGAGCAGTTCTTC